This T cell receptor beta chain was sequenced for a study of T cells of healthy individuals. V lost 4 bases and J 5 bases, leaving 13 bases between the germline ends. Per germline, CDR1 SQVTM and CDR2 ANQGSEA. The CDR3 spans 13 residues. This clonotype was detected only a few times. Each CDR3 protein gets one entry after TCRdb re-called the 5' RACE reads with MiXCR. The table shows approximately 100,000 distinct CDR3 sequences, with under 20% occurring only once. The chain uses TRBV29-1 and TRBJ2-3; a possible D gene is TRBD1 (5 bases). The receptor was isolated from a human donor in good health. CDR3 protein: CSVGSRARDTQYF. The CDR3 DNA is TGCAGCGTTGGTTCCAGGGCCCGAGATACGCAGTATTTT.